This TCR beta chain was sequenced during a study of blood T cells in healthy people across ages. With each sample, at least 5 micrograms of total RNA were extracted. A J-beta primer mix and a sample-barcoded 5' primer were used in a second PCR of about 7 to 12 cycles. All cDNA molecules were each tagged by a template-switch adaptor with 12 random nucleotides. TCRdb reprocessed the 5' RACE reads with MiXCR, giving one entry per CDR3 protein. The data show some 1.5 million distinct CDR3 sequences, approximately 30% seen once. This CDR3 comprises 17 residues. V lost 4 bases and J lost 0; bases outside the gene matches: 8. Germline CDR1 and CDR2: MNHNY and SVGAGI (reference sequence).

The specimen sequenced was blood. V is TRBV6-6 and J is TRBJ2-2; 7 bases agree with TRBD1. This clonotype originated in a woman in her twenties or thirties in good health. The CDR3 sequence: CASSWTGPLSNTGELFF. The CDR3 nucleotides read TGTGCCAGCAGTTGGACAGGCCCACTATCGAACACCGGGGAGCTGTTTTTT.